This TCR beta chain came from a study of Ad26.COV2.S vaccination and SARS-CoV-2 variants. Study-wide background: Donor was one of the participants in the Ad26.COV2.S arm of the COV1001 trial. Ad26.COV2.S shots went into the muscle once or twice, 56 days apart. Overall study findings and caveats: While placebo recipients had lower spike-specific TCR breadth, vaccine recipients had more.

The CDR3 sequence is 15 residues long. Germline V lookup: CDR1 ENHRY, CDR2 SYGVKD. The V segment lost 0 bases and the J segment 3 bases; nucleotides outside the gene matches: 0. On this clone itself: The target antigen is unknown. Distinct nucleotide sequences in the sample also encode this CDR3.

Data came from immunoSEQ multiplex PCR; TCRdb stores just in-frame clones and leaves some out. The repertoire holds 350,000 to 400,000 clones, with roughly nine tenths as singletons. Sample treatment: some 20 received Ad26.COV2.S at low or high dose, single or two shots; five or six received placebo; per-sample allocation not given. On day 63 after the first injection, vaccine and placebo recipients gave samples. The clonotype originates from a person between 18 and 60 years old who received the Ad26.COV2.S COVID-19 vaccine or a placebo. The chain is built from TRBV10-3 and TRBJ1-2; 11 bases line up with TRBD1. This material consisted of peripheral blood, taken in a trial of Ad26.COV2.S vaccine versus placebo. The CDR3 is CAISESGQGDYGYTF. In DNA, the CDR3 is TGTGCCATCAGTGAGTCGGGACAGGGGGACTATGGCTACACCTTC.